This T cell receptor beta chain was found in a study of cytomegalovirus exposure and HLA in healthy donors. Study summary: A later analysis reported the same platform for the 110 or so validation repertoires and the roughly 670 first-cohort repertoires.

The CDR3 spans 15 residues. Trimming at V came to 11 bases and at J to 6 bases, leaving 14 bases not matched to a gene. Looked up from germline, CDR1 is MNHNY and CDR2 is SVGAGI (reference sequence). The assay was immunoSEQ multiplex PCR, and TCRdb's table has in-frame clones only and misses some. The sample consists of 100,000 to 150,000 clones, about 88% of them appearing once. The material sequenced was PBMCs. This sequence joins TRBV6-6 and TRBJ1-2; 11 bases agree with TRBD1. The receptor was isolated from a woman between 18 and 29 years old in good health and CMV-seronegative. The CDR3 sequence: CAVSGTGGIINGYTF. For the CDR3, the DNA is TGTGCCGTCTCAGGGACAGGGGGAATCATCAATGGCTACACCTTC.